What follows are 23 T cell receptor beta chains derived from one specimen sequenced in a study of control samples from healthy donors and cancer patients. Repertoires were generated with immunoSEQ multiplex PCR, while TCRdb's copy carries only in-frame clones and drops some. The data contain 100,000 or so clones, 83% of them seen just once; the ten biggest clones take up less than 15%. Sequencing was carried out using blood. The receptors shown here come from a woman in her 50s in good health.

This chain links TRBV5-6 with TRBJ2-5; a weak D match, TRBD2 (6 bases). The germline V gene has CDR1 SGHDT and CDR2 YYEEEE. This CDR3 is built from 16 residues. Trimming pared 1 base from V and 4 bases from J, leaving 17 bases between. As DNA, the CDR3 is TGTGCCAGCAGCTTGCTTTCGGGGGACTCGCGAGAGACCCAGTACTTC. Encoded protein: CASSLLSGDSRETQYF.

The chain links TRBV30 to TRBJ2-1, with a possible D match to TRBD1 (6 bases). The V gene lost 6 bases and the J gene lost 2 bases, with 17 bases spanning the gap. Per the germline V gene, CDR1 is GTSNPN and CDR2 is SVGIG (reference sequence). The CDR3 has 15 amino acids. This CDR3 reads CACEGERGAYNEQFF. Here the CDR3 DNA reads TGTGCCTGTGAGGGGGAGAGAGGCGCCTACAATGAGCAGTTCTTC.

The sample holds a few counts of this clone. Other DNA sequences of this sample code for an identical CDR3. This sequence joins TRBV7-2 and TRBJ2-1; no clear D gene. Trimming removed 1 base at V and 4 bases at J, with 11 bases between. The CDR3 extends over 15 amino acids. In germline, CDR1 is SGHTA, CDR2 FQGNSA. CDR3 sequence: CASSLGVGPYNEQFF. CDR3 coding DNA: TGTGCCAGCAGCTTAGGCGTCGGTCCATACAATGAGCAGTTCTTC.

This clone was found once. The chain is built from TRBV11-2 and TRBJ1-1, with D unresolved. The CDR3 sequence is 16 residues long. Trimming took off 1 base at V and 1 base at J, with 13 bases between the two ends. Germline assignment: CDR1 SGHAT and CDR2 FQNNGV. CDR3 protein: CASSLVMGVRNTEAFF. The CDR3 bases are TGTGCCAGCAGCTTAGTTATGGGAGTAAGGAACACTGAAGCTTTCTTT.

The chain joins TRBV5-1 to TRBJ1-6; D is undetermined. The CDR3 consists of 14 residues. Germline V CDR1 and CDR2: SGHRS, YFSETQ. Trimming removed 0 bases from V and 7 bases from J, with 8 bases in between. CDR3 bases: TGCGCCAGCAGCTTGGGAGACACCAATTCACCCCTCCACTTT. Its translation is CASSLGDTNSPLHF.

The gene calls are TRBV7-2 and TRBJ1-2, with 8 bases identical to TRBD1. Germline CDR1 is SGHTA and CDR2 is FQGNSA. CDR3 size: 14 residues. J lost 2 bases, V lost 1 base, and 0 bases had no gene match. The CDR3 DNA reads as TGTGCCAGCAGCTTAGGACAGGGGAACTATGGCTACACCTTC. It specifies CASSLGQGNYGYTF.

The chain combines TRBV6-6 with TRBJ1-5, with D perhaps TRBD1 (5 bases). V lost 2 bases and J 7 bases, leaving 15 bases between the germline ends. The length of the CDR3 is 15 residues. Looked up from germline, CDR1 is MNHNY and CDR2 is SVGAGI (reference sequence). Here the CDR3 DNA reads TGTGCCAGCAGTTACGGTTCAGGGTTCAGGCAGCCCCAGCATTTT. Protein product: CASSYGSGFRQPQHF.

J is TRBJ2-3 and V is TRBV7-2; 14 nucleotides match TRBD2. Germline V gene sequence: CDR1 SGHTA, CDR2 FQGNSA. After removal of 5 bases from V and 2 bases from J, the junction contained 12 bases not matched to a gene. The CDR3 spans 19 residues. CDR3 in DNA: TGTGCCAGCAGCCCACGGCCCCGACTAGCGGGAGGGTTCACAGATACGCAGTATTTT. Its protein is CASSPRPRLAGGFTDTQYF.

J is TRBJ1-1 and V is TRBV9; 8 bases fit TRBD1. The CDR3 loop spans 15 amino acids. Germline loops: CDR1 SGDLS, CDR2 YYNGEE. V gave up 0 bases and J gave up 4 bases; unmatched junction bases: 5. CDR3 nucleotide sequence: TGTGCCAGCAGCGTAGTTCCAGGGGGCTTCACTGAAGCTTTCTTT. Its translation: CASSVVPGGFTEAFF.

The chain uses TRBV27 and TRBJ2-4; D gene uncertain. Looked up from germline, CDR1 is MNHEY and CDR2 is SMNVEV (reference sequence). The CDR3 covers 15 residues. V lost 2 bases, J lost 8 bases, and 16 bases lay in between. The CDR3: CASSLMSAGSDIQYF. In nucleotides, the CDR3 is TGTGCCAGCAGTTTAATGTCGGCAGGATCGGACATTCAGTACTTC.

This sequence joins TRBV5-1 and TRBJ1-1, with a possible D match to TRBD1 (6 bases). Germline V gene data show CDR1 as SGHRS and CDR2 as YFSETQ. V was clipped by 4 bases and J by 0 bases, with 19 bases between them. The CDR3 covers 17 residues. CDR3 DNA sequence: TGCGCCAGCAGCCCGGACAGAACAGGAGCGATGAACACTGAAGCTTTCTTT. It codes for CASSPDRTGAMNTEAFF.

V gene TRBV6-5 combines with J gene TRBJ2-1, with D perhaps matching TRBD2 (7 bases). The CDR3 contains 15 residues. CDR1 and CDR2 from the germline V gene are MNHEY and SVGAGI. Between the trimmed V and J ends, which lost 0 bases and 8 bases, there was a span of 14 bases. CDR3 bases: TGTGCCAGCAGTTACTCTTTCAGGGGAGGGGATGAGCAGTTCTTC. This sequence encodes CASSYSFRGGDEQFF.

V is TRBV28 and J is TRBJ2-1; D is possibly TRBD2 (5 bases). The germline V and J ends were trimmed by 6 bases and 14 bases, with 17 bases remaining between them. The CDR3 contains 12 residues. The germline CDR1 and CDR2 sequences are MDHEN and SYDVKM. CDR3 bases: TGTGCCAGCAGCCCGACACGAATTAGCGAGTTCTTC. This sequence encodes CASSPTRISEFF.

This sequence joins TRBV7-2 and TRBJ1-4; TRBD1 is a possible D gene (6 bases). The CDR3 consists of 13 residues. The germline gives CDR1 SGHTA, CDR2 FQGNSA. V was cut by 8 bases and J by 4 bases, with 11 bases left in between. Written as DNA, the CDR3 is TGTGCCAGCGCACAGGGATTTAATGAAAAACTGTTTTTT. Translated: CASAQGFNEKLFF. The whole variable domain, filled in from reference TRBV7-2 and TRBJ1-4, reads GAGVSQSPSNKVTEKGKDVELRCDPISGHTALYWYRQSLGQGLEFLIYFQGNSAPDKSGLPSDRFSAERTGGSVSTLTIQRTQQEDSAVYLCASAQGFNEKLFFGSGTQLSVL.

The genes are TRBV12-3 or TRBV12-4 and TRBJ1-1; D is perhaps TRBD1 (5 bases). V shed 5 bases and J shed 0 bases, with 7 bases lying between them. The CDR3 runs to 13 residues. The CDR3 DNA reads TGTGCCAGCAGTAGACAGATGAACACTGAAGCTTTCTTT. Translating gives CASSRQMNTEAFF.

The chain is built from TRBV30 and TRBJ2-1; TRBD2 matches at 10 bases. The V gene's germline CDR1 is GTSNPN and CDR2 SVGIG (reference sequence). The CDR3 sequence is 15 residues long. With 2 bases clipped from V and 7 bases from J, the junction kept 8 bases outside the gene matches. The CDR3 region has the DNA TGTGCCTGGAGTACCCTAGCGGGAGCGGGTAATGAGCAGTTCTTC. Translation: CAWSTLAGAGNEQFF.

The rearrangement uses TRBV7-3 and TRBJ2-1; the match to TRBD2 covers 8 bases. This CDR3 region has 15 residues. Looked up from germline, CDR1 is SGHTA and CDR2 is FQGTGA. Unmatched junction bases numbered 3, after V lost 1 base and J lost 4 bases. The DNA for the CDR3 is TGTGCCAGCAGCTTAAAGTCGGGAGGGTACAATGAGCAGTTCTTC. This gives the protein CASSLKSGGYNEQFF.

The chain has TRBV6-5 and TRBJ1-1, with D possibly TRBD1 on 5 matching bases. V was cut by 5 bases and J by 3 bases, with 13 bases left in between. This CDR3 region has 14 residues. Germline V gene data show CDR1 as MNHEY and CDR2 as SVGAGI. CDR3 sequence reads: CASSRTTLDTEAFF. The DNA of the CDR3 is TGTGCCAGCAGTCGGACAACATTGGACACTGAAGCTTTCTTT.

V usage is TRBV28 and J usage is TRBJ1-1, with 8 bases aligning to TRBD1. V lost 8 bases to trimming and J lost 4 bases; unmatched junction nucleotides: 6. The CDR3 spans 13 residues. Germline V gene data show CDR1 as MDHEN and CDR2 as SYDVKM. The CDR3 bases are TGTGCCAGCTGGCAGGGGGCGATCACTGAAGCTTTCTTT. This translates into CASWQGAITEAFF. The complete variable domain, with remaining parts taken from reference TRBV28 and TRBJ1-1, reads DVKVTQSSRYLVKRTGEKVFLECVQDMDHENMFWYRQDPGLGLRLIYFSYDVKMKEKGDIPEGYSVSREKKERFSLILESASTNQTSMYLCASWQGAITEAFFGQGTRLTVV.

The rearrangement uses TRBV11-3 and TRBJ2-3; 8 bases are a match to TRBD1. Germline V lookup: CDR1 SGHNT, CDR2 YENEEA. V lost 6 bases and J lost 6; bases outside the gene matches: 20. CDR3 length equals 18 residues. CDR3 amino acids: CASSRGISWETGDDTQYF. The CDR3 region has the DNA TGTGCCAGCAGTCGAGGGATCAGTTGGGAGACAGGGGACGATACGCAGTATTTT.

CDR3 nucleotide sequence: TGTGCCAGTAGTATATCGGGCAGGGGGGCAGCTAACTATGGCTACACCTTC. Translating gives CASSISGRGAANYGYTF. This chain uses TRBV19 with TRBJ1-2; TRBD1 agrees at 7 bases. Germline CDR1 reads LNHDA; CDR2 reads SQIVND (reference sequence). This CDR3 region has 17 residues. The junction had 9 bases not matched to a gene; V was cut back by 2 bases and J by 0 bases.

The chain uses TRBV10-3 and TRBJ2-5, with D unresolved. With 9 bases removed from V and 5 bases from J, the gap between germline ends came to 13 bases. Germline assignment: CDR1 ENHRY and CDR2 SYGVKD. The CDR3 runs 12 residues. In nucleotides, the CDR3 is TGTGCCATGGGGAAGGAACCCGAGACCCAGTACTTC. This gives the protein CAMGKEPETQYF.

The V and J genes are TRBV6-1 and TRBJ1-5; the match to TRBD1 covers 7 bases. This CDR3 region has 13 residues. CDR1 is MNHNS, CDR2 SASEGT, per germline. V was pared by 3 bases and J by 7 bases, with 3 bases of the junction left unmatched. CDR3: CASSEQGGQPQHF. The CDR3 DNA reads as TGTGCCAGCAGTGAGCAGGGGGGACAGCCCCAGCATTTT.